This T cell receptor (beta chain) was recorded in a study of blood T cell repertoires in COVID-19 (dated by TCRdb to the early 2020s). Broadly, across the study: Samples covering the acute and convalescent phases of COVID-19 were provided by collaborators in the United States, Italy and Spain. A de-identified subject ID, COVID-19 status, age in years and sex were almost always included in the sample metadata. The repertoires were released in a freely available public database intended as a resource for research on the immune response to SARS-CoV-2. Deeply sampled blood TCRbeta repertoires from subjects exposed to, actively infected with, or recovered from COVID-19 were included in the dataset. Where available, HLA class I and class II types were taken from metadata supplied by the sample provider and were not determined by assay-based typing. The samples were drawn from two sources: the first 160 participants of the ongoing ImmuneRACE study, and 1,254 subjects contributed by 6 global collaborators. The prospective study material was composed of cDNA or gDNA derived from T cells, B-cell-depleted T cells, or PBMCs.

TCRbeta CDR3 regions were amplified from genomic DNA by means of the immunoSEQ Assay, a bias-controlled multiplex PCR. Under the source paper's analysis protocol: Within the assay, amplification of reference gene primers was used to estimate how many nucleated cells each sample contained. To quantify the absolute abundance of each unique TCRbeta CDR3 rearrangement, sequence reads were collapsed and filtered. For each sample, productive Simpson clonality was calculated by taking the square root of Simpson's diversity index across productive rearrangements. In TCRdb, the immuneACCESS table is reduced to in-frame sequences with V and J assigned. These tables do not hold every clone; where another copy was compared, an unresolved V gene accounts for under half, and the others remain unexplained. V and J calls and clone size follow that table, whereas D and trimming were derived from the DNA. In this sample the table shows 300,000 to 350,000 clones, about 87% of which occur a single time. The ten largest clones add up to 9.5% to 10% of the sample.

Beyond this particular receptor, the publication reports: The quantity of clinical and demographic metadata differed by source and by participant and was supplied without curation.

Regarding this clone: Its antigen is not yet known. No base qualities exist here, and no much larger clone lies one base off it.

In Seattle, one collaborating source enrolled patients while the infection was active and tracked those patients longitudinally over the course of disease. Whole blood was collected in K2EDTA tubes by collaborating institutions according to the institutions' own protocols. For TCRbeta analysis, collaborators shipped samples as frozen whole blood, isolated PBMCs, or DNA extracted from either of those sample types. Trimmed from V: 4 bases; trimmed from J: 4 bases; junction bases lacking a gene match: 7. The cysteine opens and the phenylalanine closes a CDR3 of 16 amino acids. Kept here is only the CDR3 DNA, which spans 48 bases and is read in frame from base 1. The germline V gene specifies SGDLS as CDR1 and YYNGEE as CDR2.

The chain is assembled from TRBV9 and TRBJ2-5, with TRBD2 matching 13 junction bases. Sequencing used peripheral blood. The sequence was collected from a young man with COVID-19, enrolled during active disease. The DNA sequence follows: TGTGCCAGCAGCCCGGAGACTAGCGGGGGGCTAGAGACCCAGTACTTC. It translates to CASSPETSGGLETQYF.